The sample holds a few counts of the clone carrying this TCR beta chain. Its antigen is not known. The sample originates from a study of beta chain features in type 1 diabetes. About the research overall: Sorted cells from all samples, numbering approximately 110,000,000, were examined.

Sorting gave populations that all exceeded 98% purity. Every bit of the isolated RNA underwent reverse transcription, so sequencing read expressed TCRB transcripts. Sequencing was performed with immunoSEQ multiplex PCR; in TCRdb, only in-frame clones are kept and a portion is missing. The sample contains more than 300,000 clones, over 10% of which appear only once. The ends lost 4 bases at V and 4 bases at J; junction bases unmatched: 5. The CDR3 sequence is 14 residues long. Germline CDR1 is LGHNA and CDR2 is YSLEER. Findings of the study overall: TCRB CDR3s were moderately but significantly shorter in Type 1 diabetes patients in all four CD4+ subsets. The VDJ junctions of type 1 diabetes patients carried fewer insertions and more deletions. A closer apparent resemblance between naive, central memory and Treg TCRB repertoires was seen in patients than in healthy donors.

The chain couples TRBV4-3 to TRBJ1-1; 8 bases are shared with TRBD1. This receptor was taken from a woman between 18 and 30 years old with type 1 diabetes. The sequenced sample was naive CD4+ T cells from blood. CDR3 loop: CASSRTGGITEAFF. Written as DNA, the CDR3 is TGCGCCAGCAGCCGCACAGGGGGGATCACTGAAGCTTTCTTT.